One sample yielded the 31 T cell receptor beta chains listed below, sequenced in a study of blood T cell repertoires in COVID-19. Sequencing used immunoSEQ multiplex PCR; TCRdb keeps in-frame clones, though not all of them. The profile shows about 200,000 clones, roughly 84% of them singletons. Source material: PBMCs or T cells enriched from blood (not recorded which). These receptors all come from a man aged 40-55 years who had recovered from COVID-19.

The chain is built from TRBV14 and TRBJ2-3, with D perhaps matching TRBD2 (6 bases). The length of the CDR3 is 15 residues. CDR1 SGHDN and CDR2 FVKESK come from the germline V gene. Between the trimmed V and J ends, which lost 4 bases and 0 bases, there was a span of 11 bases. CDR3 amino acids: CASSRQLASTDTQYF. Here the CDR3 DNA reads TGTGCCAGCAGCCGGCAACTAGCTAGCACAGATACGCAGTATTTT.

The chain uses TRBV5-1 and TRBJ2-2, with 7 nucleotides matching TRBD1. Germline values: CDR1 SGHRS, CDR2 YFSETQ. V lost 1 base, J lost 7 bases, and 13 bases stayed unmatched. The length of the CDR3 is 17 residues. The CDR3 loop is CASSLQGVRQGGGELFF. The CDR3 DNA reads as TGCGCCAGCAGCTTGCAGGGGGTCCGGCAGGGCGGCGGGGAGCTGTTTTTT.

This clone was detected once. The J gene is TRBJ2-7, the V gene TRBV11-2; perhaps TRBD1 as D (6 bases). V gave up 2 bases and J gave up 3 bases, with 14 bases separating them. The CDR3 consists of 15 residues. Germline V lookup: CDR1 SGHAT, CDR2 FQNNGV. The CDR3 coding sequence is TGTGCCAGCAGCTTATTCCTGGACAGAAACTACGAGCAGTACTTC. This sequence encodes CASSLFLDRNYEQYF. Full variable domain (rest looked up from reference TRBV11-2 and TRBJ2-7): EAGVAQSPRYKIIEKRQSVAFWCNPISGHATLYWYQQILGQGPKLLIQFQNNGVVDDSQLPKDRFSAERLKGVDSTLKIQPAKLEDSAVYLCASSLFLDRNYEQYFGPGTRLTVT.

The chain employs TRBV29-1 and TRBJ1-2; unclear D gene. CDR1 SQVTM and CDR2 ANQGSEA come from the germline V gene. CDR3 length: 12 residues. V was clipped by 0 bases and J by 4 bases, with 6 bases between them. The CDR3 is CSVEEGSYGYTF. The CDR3 region has the DNA TGCAGCGTTGAAGAGGGCAGCTATGGCTACACCTTC.

There are a few counts of this clone. V is TRBV2 and J is TRBJ1-2; perhaps TRBD1 as D (5 bases). Trimming took off 2 bases at V and 2 bases at J, with 15 bases between the two ends. This CDR3 has 16 amino acids. Germline lookup yields CDR1 SNHLY and CDR2 FYNNEI. In nucleotides, the CDR3 is TGTGCCAGCAGTGAACAGGGAACAGGAACCAACTATGGCTACACCTTC. It codes for CASSEQGTGTNYGYTF.

This chain connects TRBV5-4 to TRBJ1-2, with TRBD1 as a possible D gene (6 bases). This CDR3 comprises 16 residues. Germline lookup yields CDR1 SGHNT and CDR2 YYREEE (reference sequence). With 4 bases removed from V and 8 bases from J, the gap between germline ends came to 24 bases. As DNA, the CDR3 is TGTGCCAGCAGCCCTGCTGGGGGCAGGGAGTCTAGCGGCTACACCTTC. Translating it yields CASSPAGGRESSGYTF. The variable domain in full, with the rest retrieved from reference TRBV5-4 and TRBJ1-2, is ETGVTQSPTHLIKTRGQQVTLRCSSQSGHNTVSWYQQALGQGPQFIFQYYREEENGRGNFPPRFSGLQFPNYSSELNVNALELDDSALYLCASSPAGGRESSGYTFGSGTRLTVV.

This chain connects TRBV7-2 to TRBJ2-3, with D tentatively TRBD2 (6 bases). The CDR3 runs 17 residues. Germline CDR1 SGHTA, CDR2 FQGNSA. V was pared by 2 bases and J by 2 bases, with 17 bases between. Here the CDR3 reads CASSLLFTSLFTDTQYF. CDR3 DNA: TGTGCCAGCAGCTTACTCTTCACTAGCCTTTTCACAGATACGCAGTATTTT.

This clone was picked up a small number of times. The rearrangement uses TRBV6-2 or TRBV6-3 and TRBJ2-3, with D maybe TRBD2 (6 bases). The CDR3 consists of 14 residues. Trimming removed 2 bases from V and 1 base from J, with 7 bases in between. Germline V gene lookup returns CDR1 MNHEY and CDR2 SVGEGT. CDR3 nucleotide sequence: TGTGCCAGCAGTTACGGCGGGGGCACAGATACGCAGTATTTT. This translates into CASSYGGGTDTQYF.

V and J are TRBV9 and TRBJ2-4; 7 bases are a match to TRBD1. The germline gives CDR1 SGDLS, CDR2 YYNGEE. V shed 0 bases, J shed 6 bases, and the junction held 9 bases outside the gene matches. CDR3 length equals 16 residues. CDR3 DNA sequence: TGTGCCAGCAGCGTAGAGTCAGGGGGTAGTGGAAACATTCAGTACTTC. It encodes CASSVESGGSGNIQYF.

The chain joins TRBV4-1 to TRBJ1-6; 9 bases match TRBD1. The CDR3 runs to 15 residues. Germline CDR1 MGHRA, CDR2 YSYEKL. V lost 4 bases to trimming and J lost 5 bases; unmatched junction nucleotides: 3. The CDR3 is CASSLRDRDNSPLHF. In DNA form, the CDR3 reads TGCGCCAGCAGCCTGAGGGACAGGGATAATTCACCCCTCCACTTT.

This clone was detected only once. The rearrangement uses TRBV9 and TRBJ1-6; D not certain. The CDR3 runs 13 residues. Germline V lookup: CDR1 SGDLS, CDR2 YYNGEE. V shed 0 bases and J shed 11 bases, with 9 bases lying between them. The chain's CDR3 is CASSVESGPPLHF. CDR3 bases: TGTGCCAGCAGCGTAGAGTCAGGTCCACCCCTCCACTTT.

CDR3 coding DNA: TGTGCCAGCAGGACAGGAAACTACGAGCAGTACTTC. It encodes CASRTGNYEQYF. The chain recombines TRBV5-8 with TRBJ2-7, with D perhaps TRBD1 (6 bases). V lost 5 bases and J lost 3, with 9 bases in between. CDR1 SGHTS and CDR2 YDEGEE come from the germline V gene. CDR3 length: 12 residues.

This clone was counted between two and nine times. The rearrangement joins TRBV7-2 to TRBJ2-7; D is ambiguous. Trimming removed 2 bases from V and 3 bases from J, with 2 bases in between. CDR1 is SGHTA and CDR2 is FQGNSA in the germline V gene. The CDR3 sequence is 11 residues long. CDR3 bases: TGTGCCAGCAGCTTACACTACGAGCAGTACTTC. Its protein product is CASSLHYEQYF.

The chain recombines TRBV10-2 with TRBJ2-1; maybe TRBD1 (5 bases). Germline lookup yields CDR1 WSHSY and CDR2 SAAADI. V was trimmed by 5 bases and J by 3 bases, leaving 11 bases between them. CDR3 length: 14 residues. Here the CDR3 reads CASSLKGNYNEQFF. The CDR3 bases are TGCGCCAGCAGTCTCAAGGGGAACTACAATGAGCAGTTCTTC.

A single count supports this clone. The chain links TRBV7-9 to TRBJ2-3; 8 bases are shared with TRBD2. J gave up 2 bases and V 5 bases, and 12 bases lay outside the gene matches. Germline V gives CDR1 SEHNR, CDR2 FQNEAQ (reference sequence). The CDR3 totals 17 residues. CDR3 nucleotides: TGTGCCAGCAGCCCCGCGGGGGGCGGGGGGCTCACAGATACGCAGTATTTT. Amino acids: CASSPAGGGGLTDTQYF.

J is TRBJ2-5 and V is TRBV5-6; the D gene is possibly TRBD1 (5 bases). CDR3 length: 13 residues. The germline V gene has CDR1 SGHDT and CDR2 YYEEEE. Trimming took off 4 bases at V and 1 base at J, with 8 bases between the two ends. In nucleotides, the CDR3 is TGTGCCAGCAGCCAGGGTACCCAAGAGACCCAGTACTTC. Protein product: CASSQGTQETQYF.

The rearrangement joins TRBV13 to TRBJ2-7, with D possibly TRBD1 on 8 matching bases. The length of the CDR3 is 16 residues. V was cut by 1 base and J by 6 bases, with 19 bases left in between. Germline assignment: CDR1 PRHDT and CDR2 FYEKMQ (reference sequence). Here the CDR3 reads CASSLAGHRGGLEQYF. The CDR3 nucleotides are TGTGCCAGCAGCTTAGCGGGGCACAGGGGGGGGCTCGAGCAGTACTTC.

V gene TRBV29-1 combines with J gene TRBJ2-3; D perhaps matches TRBD1 (5 bases). The CDR3 is 15 amino acids. V lost 7 bases, J lost 1 base, and 18 bases lay in between. Per the germline V gene, CDR1 is SQVTM and CDR2 is ANQGSEA. The CDR3 DNA sequence: TGCAGCGAGTTGGGGTCGCAGGGCGGCACAGATACGCAGTATTTT. Translation gives CSELGSQGGTDTQYF.

This sequence joins TRBV7-2 and TRBJ1-2; D perhaps matches TRBD1 (5 bases). CDR1 SGHTA and CDR2 FQGNSA come from the germline V gene. This CDR3 has 15 residues. Trimming took 3 bases from V and 4 from J, leaving 15 bases between them. This CDR3 is CASSLGPGWAYGYTF. As DNA, the CDR3 is TGTGCCAGCAGCTTGGGGCCCGGATGGGCCTATGGCTACACCTTC. Complete variable domain (other parts from reference TRBV7-2 and TRBJ1-2): GAGVSQSPSNKVTEKGKDVELRCDPISGHTALYWYRQSLGQGLEFLIYFQGNSAPDKSGLPSDRFSAERTGGSVSTLTIQRTQQEDSAVYLCASSLGPGWAYGYTFGSGTRLTVV.

The rearrangement joins TRBV7-2 to TRBJ1-6, with D possibly TRBD1 on 6 matching bases. V shed 4 bases and J shed 7 bases, with 14 bases lying between them. Per the germline V gene, CDR1 is SGHTA and CDR2 is FQGNSA. The CDR3 is 15 amino acids. The CDR3, as DNA: TGTGCCAGCAGCTCACAGGGAGTTTGGAATTCACCCCTCCACTTT. Residues: CASSSQGVWNSPLHF.

This chain joins TRBV4-3 and TRBJ1-2; 12 bases are a match to TRBD1. The CDR3 has 16 amino acids. The junction had 2 bases not matched to a gene; V was cut back by 0 bases and J by 3 bases. The germline gives CDR1 LGHNA, CDR2 YSLEER. The CDR3 protein is CASSQEGTGGDYGYTF. The CDR3 bases are TGCGCCAGCAGCCAAGAGGGGACAGGGGGCGACTATGGCTACACCTTC.

V and J are TRBV7-9 and TRBJ1-2, with no clear D. This CDR3 contains 12 residues. V gave up 5 bases and J gave up 6 bases, with 10 bases separating them. Germline CDR1 reads SEHNR; CDR2 reads FQNEAQ (reference sequence). CDR3 sequence (DNA): TGTGCCAGCAGCCTGGAAGGAGATGGCTACACCTTC. Translating gives CASSLEGDGYTF.

CDR3 nucleotides: TGTGCCAGCAGCCAAGCTGGGACAGGTCACAATCAGCCCCAGCATTTT. Amino acids: CASSQAGTGHNQPQHF. This rearrangement joins TRBV3-1 (or the pseudogene TRBV3-2) to TRBJ1-5; 8 nucleotides line up with TRBD1. V shed 1 base, J shed 3 bases, and the junction held 5 bases outside the gene matches. The CDR3 runs 16 residues. Germline CDR1 and CDR2: LGHDT and YNNKEL (reference sequence).

The chain is built from TRBV19 and TRBJ2-7, with a possible D match to TRBD2 (5 bases). V lost 4 bases, J lost 1 base, and 11 bases lay in between. This CDR3 is 14 amino acids long. Germline loops: CDR1 LNHDA, CDR2 SQIVND (reference sequence). CDR3 sequence (DNA): TGTGCCAGTAGTAGGGAGACAAGATCCTACGAGCAGTACTTC. It yields the protein CASSRETRSYEQYF. Using reference TRBV19 and TRBJ2-7 for the parts outside the CDR3, the full variable domain is DGGITQSPKYLFRKEGQNVTLSCEQNLNHDAMYWYRQDPGQGLRLIYYSQIVNDFQKGDIAEGYSVSREKKESFPLTVTSAQKNPTAFYLCASSRETRSYEQYFGPGTRLTVT.

The rearrangement uses TRBV5-1 and TRBJ2-2, with a weak D call TRBD1 (6 bases). The V and J ends lost 7 bases and 1 base respectively, with 14 bases between them. CDR1 and CDR2 (germline): SGHRS, YFSETQ. This CDR3 region has 15 residues. The DNA of the CDR3 is TGCGCCAGCCAAGAGGGGGTTTTGAACACCGGGGAGCTGTTTTTT. Translating gives CASQEGVLNTGELFF.

The rearrangement links TRBV7-9 to TRBJ1-5; 7 bases align to TRBD1. Germline V lookup: CDR1 SEHNR, CDR2 FQNEAQ (reference sequence). V lost 5 bases, J lost 1 base, and 8 bases stayed unmatched. This CDR3 region has 16 residues. The CDR3, as DNA: TGTGCCAGCAGCAGAGGACAGGACCTAAGCAATCAGCCCCAGCATTTT. Translation gives CASSRGQDLSNQPQHF.

This clone was recorded only once. The rearrangement links TRBV7-9 to TRBJ1-5; 8 nucleotides agree with TRBD1. After removal of 5 bases from V and 4 bases from J, the junction contained 4 bases not matched to a gene. Germline CDR1 SEHNR, CDR2 FQNEAQ (reference sequence). The CDR3 has 14 amino acids. CDR3 sequence (DNA): TGTGCCAGCAGCCCTACAGGGGGTAATCAGCCCCAGCATTTT. Translating it yields CASSPTGGNQPQHF.

V usage is TRBV27 and J usage is TRBJ1-1; 7 positions match TRBD1. The trim removed 4 bases at V and 1 base at J, leaving 3 bases unmatched. This CDR3 is 14 amino acids long. CDR1 and CDR2 from the germline V gene are MNHEY and SMNVEV (reference sequence). This chain's CDR3 is CASSSRQGNTEAFF. The CDR3 DNA reads TGTGCCAGCAGTTCCAGACAGGGGAACACTGAAGCTTTCTTT.

The V gene is TRBV20-1, the J gene TRBJ1-4, with D tentatively TRBD1 (5 bases). The CDR3 sequence is 14 residues long. Germline loops: CDR1 DFQATT, CDR2 SNEGSKA (reference sequence). Trimming stripped 3 bases from V and 7 bases from J, with 15 bases between. In DNA, the CDR3 is TGCAGTGCTAGTCGACCCGGGGGGGGTGAAAAACTGTTTTTT. This encodes CSASRPGGGEKLFF.

The J gene is TRBJ1-2, the V gene TRBV4-1; 9 positions agree with TRBD1. V shed 3 bases, J shed 8 bases, and the junction held 1 base outside the gene matches. CDR1 and CDR2 (germline): MGHRA, YSYEKL. The CDR3 length is 12 residues. CDR3 loop: CASSHTGGGYTF. The CDR3 bases are TGCGCCAGCAGCCACACAGGGGGCGGCTACACCTTC.

As regards this clone: This sample includes further DNA sequences coding for the same CDR3. The chain joins TRBV5-4 to TRBJ1-3, with 7 bases aligning to TRBD1. This CDR3 is built from 15 residues. V trimming: 2 bases; J trimming: 2 bases; junction bases outside the gene matches: 4. Per germline, CDR1 SGHNT and CDR2 YYREEE (reference sequence). The CDR3 region is CASSLGGSAGNTIYF. The DNA of the CDR3 is TGTGCCAGCAGCTTAGGGGGCTCTGCTGGAAACACCATATATTTT.